The source of this TCR beta chain is a study of blood T cell repertoires in COVID-19. Study overall: The United States, Italy and Spain supplied acute and convalescent COVID-19 samples. PBMCs, B-cell-depleted T cells, or T cells provided the cDNA or gDNA that made up the material.

The V end was cut by 3 bases, the J end by 11 bases, with 14 bases between. The CDR3 has 13 residues. Per the germline V gene, CDR1 is KGHSH and CDR2 is LQKENI. Original processing notes: Nucleated cell number was recorded as an estimate derived from reference gene primer amplification. TCRdb keeps only in-frame clones here, not all; method: immunoSEQ multiplex PCR. V and J calls and clone size are given by that table; D and trimming were obtained from the DNA. The sample lists 310,000 or so clones, roughly 84% occurring once. The V and J genes are TRBV18 and TRBJ1-5; tentatively, D is TRBD1 (5 bases). The sequence was obtained from a man over 45 with active or convalescent COVID-19. The sample taken for sequencing was peripheral blood. The CDR3: CASSPDKHLAQHF. For the CDR3, the DNA is TGTGCCAGCTCACCGGACAAGCACCTGGCCCAGCATTTT. The variable domain in full, completed from reference TRBV18 and TRBJ1-5, reads NAGVMQNPRHLVRRRGQEARLRCSPMKGHSHVYWYRQLPEEGLKFMVYLQKENIIDESGMPKERFSAEFPKEGPSILRIQQVVRGDSAAYFCASSPDKHLAQHFGDGTRLSIL.